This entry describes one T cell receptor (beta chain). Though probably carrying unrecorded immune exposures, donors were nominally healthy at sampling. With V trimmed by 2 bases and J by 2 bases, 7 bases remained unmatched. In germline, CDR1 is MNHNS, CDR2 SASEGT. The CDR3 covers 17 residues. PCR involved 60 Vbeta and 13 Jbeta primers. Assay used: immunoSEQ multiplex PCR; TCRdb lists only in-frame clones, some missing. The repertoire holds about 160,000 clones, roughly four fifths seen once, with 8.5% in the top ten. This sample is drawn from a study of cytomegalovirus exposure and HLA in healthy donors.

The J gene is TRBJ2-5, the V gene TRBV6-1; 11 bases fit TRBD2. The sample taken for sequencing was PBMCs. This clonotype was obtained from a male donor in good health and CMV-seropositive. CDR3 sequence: CASSESSGGPPQETQYF. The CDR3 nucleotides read TGTGCCAGCAGTGAATCTAGCGGGGGGCCCCCACAAGAGACCCAGTACTTC.